This is a list of T cell receptor beta chains from one sample in a study of control samples from healthy donors and cancer patients. The protocol was immunoSEQ multiplex PCR, while the TCRdb copy is restricted to in-frame clones and leaves out a portion. This sample has tens of thousands of clones, with about nine tenths found just once. Sample: blood. Every receptor here comes from a man aged 45-65 years in good health. CDR3s leave out the opening cysteine and the closing phenylalanine or tryptophan. Each record gives: V gene, J gene, CDR3 protein.

>TRBV28|TRBJ2-7
ASSLQLYEQY
>TRBV7-2|TRBJ2-4
ASSLEGLAGGLRNIQY
>TRBV6-1|TRBJ2-2
ASSEAGYGLAGGNTGELF
>TRBV12-3/TRBV12-4|TRBJ1-4
ASSLRLNEKLF
>TRBV15|TRBJ2-1
ATSVRTGNRNEQF
>TRBV6-5|TRBJ1-6
ASRPDTGYGSPLH
>TRBV18|TRBJ1-1
ASSLDIDTEAF
>TRBV27|TRBJ2-1
ATALRASSSYNEQF
>TRBV2|TRBJ1-1
ASSDGGSGNTEAF
>TRBV13|TRBJ2-3
ASSLVPLGQGVSDTQY
>TRBV5-1|TRBJ1-2
ASSLGAGTGGSNYGYT
>TRBV24-1|TRBJ1-5
ATSDFRQGDQPQH
>TRBV19|TRBJ1-1
ASKRSLNTEAF
>TRBV2|TRBJ1-6
ASTREWGYSPLH
>TRBV5-1|TRBJ2-3
ASSLGDSGTTDTQY
>TRBV12-3/TRBV12-4|TRBJ1-1
ASRNNAEAF
>TRBV7-3|TRBJ2-5
ASSLSSEGAQY
>TRBV6-5|TRBJ1-1
ASSYSRGANTEAF
>TRBV5-1|TRBJ1-1
ASRHGQTEAF
>TRBV4-1|TRBJ1-1
ASSQGAGTEAF
>TRBV10-3|TRBJ2-3
AISAGLAGASGTDTQY
>TRBV9|TRBJ1-1
ASSVDGERVAF
>TRBV6-5|TRBJ2-7
ASSQRNGPYEQY
>TRBV7-9|TRBJ2-7
ASSPGQGNEQY
>TRBV2|TRBJ1-4
ASRFAGTGREKLF
>TRBV3-1/TRBV3-2|TRBJ1-1
ASSRGQGRQNTEAF
>TRBV29-1|TRBJ1-4
SVEVGQPGKLF
>TRBV10-3|TRBJ2-7
AISESGGYEQY
>TRBV5-6|TRBJ2-5
ASSFNQETQY
>TRBV5-6|TRBJ2-3
ASSYPGLADTQY
>TRBV6-1|TRBJ2-4
ASSEITGGWDMAKNIQY
>TRBV5-1|TRBJ2-7
ASSPRDSQFSYEQY
>TRBV29-1|TRBJ1-3
SVDPGTDGNTIY
>TRBV20-1|TRBJ2-3
SASVLAGGPTDTQY
>TRBV2|TRBJ1-1
ASPRGRGSDAF
>TRBV7-9|TRBJ1-2
ASSHLQEARYGYT
>TRBV28|TRBJ2-3
ASSLAGGQKDTQY
>TRBV3-1/TRBV3-2|TRBJ2-3
ASSLGEGVGDTQY
>TRBV6-2/TRBV6-3|TRBJ1-2
ASSSHGTAFYGYT
>TRBV7-8|TRBJ2-5
ASSLGTSFMETQY
>TRBV14|TRBJ2-7
ASSQKAESYEQY
>TRBV27|TRBJ2-7
ASSSQASSYEQY
>TRBV18|TRBJ2-2
ASSPGTGNSGELF
>TRBV7-8|TRBJ2-7
ASSQRRGAGSSYEQY
>TRBV7-9|TRBJ1-1
ASSTRQDGTEAF
>TRBV6-1|TRBJ1-1
ASSPSGGMNTEAF
>TRBV7-6|TRBJ2-7
ASSLVGEPLAEQY
>TRBV29-1|TRBJ2-7
SVLGADSYEQY
>TRBV5-1|TRBJ2-4
ASSYGPPEDIQY
>TRBV5-1|TRBJ1-2
ASSNEHANYGYT
>TRBV21-1|TRBJ1-2
ASIPGRGSPNYGYT
>TRBV5-1|TRBJ1-5
ASSLVGDSNQPQH
>TRBV18|TRBJ2-7
ASSLRDGNEQY
>TRBV18|TRBJ1-1
ASSPGGGSNTEAF